Here is one TCR beta chain with its context. These data come from a study of blood T cell repertoires in COVID-19. Across the study: There were acute and convalescent COVID-19 samples, and they came from the United States, Italy and Spain. In each case, the material was cDNA or gDNA derived from T cells, B-cell-depleted T cells, or PBMCs.

Germline V gives CDR1 SGHRS, CDR2 YFSETQ. Trimming took 0 bases from V and 1 from J, leaving 7 bases between them. The CDR3 is made up of 15 amino acids. Authors' methods: Quantification of nucleated cells was approximated via reference gene primer amplification. Libraries were prepared by immunoSEQ multiplex PCR; TCRdb keeps only in-frame clonotypes and omits some of them. Clone size and the V and J calls come from that table; the DNA yielded D and trimming. Among 70,000 or so clones listed, around 84% were seen once. The V call is TRBV5-1, the J call TRBJ2-2; D remains ambiguous. The TCR comes from a man between 65 and 79 years old with active or convalescent COVID-19. The sample was peripheral blood. CDR3: CASSLVAQNTGELFF. CDR3 bases: TGCGCCAGCAGCTTGGTAGCTCAGAACACCGGGGAGCTGTTTTTT. Full variable domain (remainder filled in from reference TRBV5-1 and TRBJ2-2): KAGVTQTPRYLIKTRGQQVTLSCSPISGHRSVSWYQQTPGQGLQFLFEYFSETQRNKGNFPGRFSGRQFSNSRSEMNVSTLELGDSALYLCASSLVAQNTGELFFGEGSRLTVL.